The clone carrying this T cell receptor beta chain occurred a few times. The data stem from a study of blood T cell repertoires in COVID-19. For the study at large: COVID-19 samples, acute and convalescent, were from the United States, Italy and Spain. Sources were T cells, B-cell-depleted T cells, or PBMCs; the material itself was cDNA or gDNA.

Original methodology: Reference gene primer amplification gave nucleated cell count estimates. The protocol was immunoSEQ multiplex PCR, while the TCRdb copy is restricted to in-frame clones and leaves out a portion. Clonal size and the V and J genes are those of that table, whereas D and trimming came from the DNA. Of about 100,000 clones in the sample, 70% to 90% are singletons; the top ten hold just under 10%. Germline values: CDR1 SGHTA, CDR2 FQGTGA. CDR3 size: 16 residues. The V end lost 0 bases, the J end lost 3 bases, and 11 bases lay between the germline ends. The chain links TRBV7-3 to TRBJ2-2, with a tentative D call TRBD2 (6 bases). Source material: peripheral blood. The sequence came from a middle-aged man with active or convalescent COVID-19. The CDR3 is CASSLTGTSHTGELFF. In DNA, the CDR3 is TGTGCCAGCAGCTTAACCGGGACTTCCCACACCGGGGAGCTGTTTTTT.